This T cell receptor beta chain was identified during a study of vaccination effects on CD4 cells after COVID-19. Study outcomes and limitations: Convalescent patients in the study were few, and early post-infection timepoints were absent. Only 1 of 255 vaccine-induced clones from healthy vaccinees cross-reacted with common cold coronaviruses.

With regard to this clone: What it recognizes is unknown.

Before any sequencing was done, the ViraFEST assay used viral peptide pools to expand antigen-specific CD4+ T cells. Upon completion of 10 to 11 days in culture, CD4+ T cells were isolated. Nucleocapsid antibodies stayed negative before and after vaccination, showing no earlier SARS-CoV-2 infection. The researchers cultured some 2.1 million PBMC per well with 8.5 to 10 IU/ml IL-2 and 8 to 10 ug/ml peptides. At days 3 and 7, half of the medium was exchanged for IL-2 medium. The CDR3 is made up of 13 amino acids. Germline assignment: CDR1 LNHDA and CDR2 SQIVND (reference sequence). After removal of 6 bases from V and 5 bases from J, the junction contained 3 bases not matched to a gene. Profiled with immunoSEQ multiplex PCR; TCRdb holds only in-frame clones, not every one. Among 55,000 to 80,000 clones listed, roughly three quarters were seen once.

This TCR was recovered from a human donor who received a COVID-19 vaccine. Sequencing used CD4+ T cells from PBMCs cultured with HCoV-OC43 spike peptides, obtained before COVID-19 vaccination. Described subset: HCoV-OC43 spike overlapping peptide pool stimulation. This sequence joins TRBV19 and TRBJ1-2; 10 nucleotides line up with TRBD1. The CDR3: CASRPGQGYGYTF. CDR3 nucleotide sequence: TGTGCCAGTAGACCGGGACAGGGGTATGGCTACACCTTC.